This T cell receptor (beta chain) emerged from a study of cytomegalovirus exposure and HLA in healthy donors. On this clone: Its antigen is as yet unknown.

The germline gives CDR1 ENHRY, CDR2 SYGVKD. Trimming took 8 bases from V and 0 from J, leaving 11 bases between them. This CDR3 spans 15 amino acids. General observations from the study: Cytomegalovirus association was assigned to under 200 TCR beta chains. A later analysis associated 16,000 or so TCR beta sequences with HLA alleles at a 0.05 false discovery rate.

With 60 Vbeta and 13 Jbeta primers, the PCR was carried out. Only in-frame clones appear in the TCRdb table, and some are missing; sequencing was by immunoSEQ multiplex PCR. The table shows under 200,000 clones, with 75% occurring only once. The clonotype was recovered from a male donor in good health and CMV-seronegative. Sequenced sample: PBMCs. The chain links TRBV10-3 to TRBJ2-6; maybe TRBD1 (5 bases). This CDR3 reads CAIGAHSSGANVLTF. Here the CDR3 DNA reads TGTGCCATCGGGGCTCACTCCTCTGGGGCCAACGTCCTGACTTTC.